This TCR beta chain was sequenced in a study of identical twins. Healthy Caucasians made up all donors. In the case of this clonotype: Its antigen remains unknown.

The CDR3 is made up of 13 amino acids. Germline values: CDR1 KGHDR, CDR2 SFDVKD. V was clipped by 2 bases and J by 5 bases, with 9 bases between them. The authors used template switching to add a universal primer site and gave cDNA unique molecular identifiers. Via MiXCR, TCRdb re-called the 5' RACE reads, giving one row per CDR3 protein. Of approximately 530,000 distinct CDR3 sequences in the sample, approximately 20% were seen once. Findings of the study overall: The abundant beta clonotypes from cord blood had fewer insertions, and memory repertoires had none of this. Out-of-frame alpha sequences shared between twins exhibited an excess of low generation probability.

These data were likewise used in another study, on yellow fever vaccine responses in identical twins.

What was sequenced was CD4+ T cells sorted from blood. V gene TRBV24-1 combines with J gene TRBJ2-7; D is undetermined. The receptor comes from a woman aged 18-29 years in good health. The CDR3 DNA reads TGTGCCACCAGTGATTCCCGGACCCACGAGCAGTACTTC. Residues: CATSDSRTHEQYF.